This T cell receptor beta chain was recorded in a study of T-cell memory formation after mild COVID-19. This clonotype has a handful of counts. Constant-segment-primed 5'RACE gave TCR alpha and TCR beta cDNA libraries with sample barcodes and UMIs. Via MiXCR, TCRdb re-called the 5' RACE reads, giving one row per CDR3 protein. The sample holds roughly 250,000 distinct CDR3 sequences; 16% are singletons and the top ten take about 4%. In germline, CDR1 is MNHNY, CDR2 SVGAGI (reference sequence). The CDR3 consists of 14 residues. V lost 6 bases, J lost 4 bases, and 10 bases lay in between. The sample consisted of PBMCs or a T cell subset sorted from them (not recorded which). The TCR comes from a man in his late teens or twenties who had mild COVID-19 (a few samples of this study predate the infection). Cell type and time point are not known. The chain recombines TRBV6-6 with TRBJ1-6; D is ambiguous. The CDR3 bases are TGTGCCAGCAGCCAGAGGCAGTATAATTCACCCCTCCACTTT. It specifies CASSQRQYNSPLHF.